These 27 T cell receptor beta chains originate from one sample sequenced in a study of Japanese encephalitis immunity and Zika vaccine responses. Via MiXCR, TCRdb re-called the 5' RACE reads, giving one row per CDR3 protein. This table has approximately 400 distinct CDR3 sequences, 3.8% appearing once. For roughly 6 days, PBMCs labeled with CFSE were cultured with peptide pools at 0.8 to 1 ug/mL each. Live CD56-CD19-CD16-CD3+CD4+ cells with low CFSE were sorted unfixed as proliferating CD4 T cells. Sequencing was performed on antigen-activated CD4+ T cells from blood, cultured, taken during a Zika inactivated vaccine study. These receptor sequences come from an adult man who received an inactivated Zika virus vaccine.

This clonotype is medium-sized within its sample. An end of the junction differs from the germline gene, which may be a read error. The CDR3 nucleotides read TGTGCTAGCAGTTCGTCCCTTCAGGGAGGGGAGACCCAGTACTTC. This encodes CASSSSLQGGETQYF. J is TRBJ2-5 and V is TRBV7-7, with TRBD2 matching 7 bases. The CDR3 length is 15 residues. Germline CDR1 reads SSHAT; CDR2 reads FNYEAQ (reference sequence).

In this sample, this clonotype is large. This CDR3 is CASSEVGRDEKLFF. CDR3 DNA sequence: TGCGCCAGCAGCGAGGTGGGGCGGGATGAAAAACTGTTTTTT. The gene calls are TRBV4-3 and TRBJ1-4; D is perhaps TRBD1 (5 bases). CDR3 length equals 14 residues. The ends were cut back, 5 bases at V and 6 bases at J, with 13 bases in the middle. CDR1 LGHNA and CDR2 YSLEER come from the germline V gene.

By share of the sample, this clonotype is medium-sized (0.01 to 0.1%). The gene calls are TRBV30 and TRBJ1-5, with 7 nucleotides matching TRBD1. Losses at the gene ends were 3 bases for V and 6 bases for J; bases not matched to a gene: 5. Germline CDR1 and CDR2: GTSNPN and SVGIG (reference sequence). The length of the CDR3 is 13 residues. For the CDR3, the DNA is TGTGCCTGGAGCTACAGGGGAGGTCAGCCCCAGCATTTT. Amino acid sequence: CAWSYRGGQPQHF.

In this sample, this clonotype is medium-sized. This rearrangement joins TRBV12-3 or TRBV12-4 to TRBJ1-3; D might be TRBD1 (5 bases). This CDR3 is 14 amino acids long. Trimming removed 6 bases from V and 0 bases from J, with 9 bases in between. CDR3: CASSGHFSGNTIYF. The CDR3 DNA sequence: TGTGCCAGCAGCGGACACTTCTCTGGAAACACCATATATTTT.

Sample share makes this clonotype large. CDR3 in amino acids: CASSLSGGTKNIQYF. The CDR3 coding sequence is TGCGCCAGCAGCCTTAGCGGGGGGACGAAAAACATTCAGTACTTC. The V and J genes are TRBV4-3 and TRBJ2-4, with TRBD2 identical over 10 bases. The CDR3 covers 15 residues. The J segment lost 4 bases and the V segment lost 4 bases, leaving 4 bases of the junction unmatched. Germline assignment: CDR1 LGHNA and CDR2 YSLEER.

By proportion, this clonotype is medium-sized. This chain joins TRBV9 and TRBJ1-4; tentative D call: TRBD1 (6 bases). Germline V gene data show CDR1 as SGDLS and CDR2 as YYNGEE. V shed 4 bases and J shed 7 bases, with 17 bases lying between them. There are 15 residues in the CDR3. CDR3 loop: CASSPRQEMGEKLFF. The CDR3 DNA sequence: TGTGCCAGCAGCCCTAGACAGGAAATGGGTGAAAAACTGTTTTTT.

By sample fraction, this clonotype is large. V and J are TRBV7-9 and TRBJ2-7; D not resolved. Germline lookup yields CDR1 SEHNR and CDR2 FQNEAQ (reference sequence). V dropped 4 bases and J dropped 0 bases, with 4 bases sitting between them. This CDR3 spans 12 amino acids. The CDR3 spells CASSSFSYEQYV. CDR3 nucleotide sequence: TGTGCCAGCAGCTCCTTCTCCTACGAGCAGTACGTC.

This clonotype qualifies as large. The gene calls are TRBV4-3 and TRBJ1-4; tentatively, D is TRBD1 (5 bases). Germline V gives CDR1 LGHNA, CDR2 YSLEER. The V gene lost 3 bases and the J gene lost 8 bases, with 13 bases spanning the gap. The CDR3 covers 14 residues. The CDR3 bases are TGCGCCAGCAGCCACCTCGGGGACGAGGAAAAACTGTTTTTT. It encodes CASSHLGDEEKLFF.

This clonotype has a handful of counts. The rearrangement links TRBV2 to TRBJ2-2, with D possibly being TRBD1 (7 bases). The germline CDR1 and CDR2 sequences are SNHLY and FYNNEI. The CDR3 length is 16 residues. Trimming cost V 5 bases and J 4 bases, with 17 bases left between them. CDR3 protein: CASSLNRGGSTGELFF. DNA of the CDR3: TGTGCCAGCAGTCTGAACAGGGGAGGTAGCACCGGGGAGCTGTTTTTT.

This clonotype is medium-sized. The chain employs TRBV4-1 and TRBJ1-5; no clear D. CDR3 length: 13 amino acids. The V end was cut by 3 bases, the J end by 6 bases, with 9 bases between. The germline V gene encodes CDR1 MGHRA and CDR2 YSYEKL. The CDR3 nucleotides are TGCGCCAGCAGCCAGGCCCTTAGTCAGCCCCAGCATTTT. Its translation: CASSQALSQPQHF.

About this clonotype itself: This could be a read error, since a much larger clone is one nucleotide away. Lacking the conserved final phenylalanine or tryptophan, this CDR3 likely reflects a read error. This chain uses TRBV6-2 or TRBV6-3 with TRBJ1-5, with a tentative D call TRBD1 (5 bases). The V and J ends lost 6 bases and 1 base respectively, with 13 bases between them. The CDR3 runs to 15 residues. Germline CDR1 and CDR2: MNHEY and SVGEGT. The CDR3 nucleotides are TGTGCCAGCAGGGACACGGGACGGAGCAATCAGCCCCAGCATTGT. As protein: CASRDTGRSNQPQHC.

By frequency in the sample, this clonotype is medium-sized. This chain links TRBV20-1 with TRBJ2-1, with TRBD2 matching over 9 bases. The CDR3 sequence is 14 residues long. Germline CDR1 is DFQATT and CDR2 is SNEGSKA (reference sequence). J gave up 6 bases and V 8 bases, and 11 bases lay outside the gene matches. This CDR3 reads CSSRIAGALNEQFF. The CDR3 DNA is TGCAGTAGTCGAATAGCGGGGGCTCTCAATGAGCAGTTCTTC.

This clonotype is large. The genes are TRBV4-3 and TRBJ2-7; D is unclear. Germline CDR1 and CDR2: LGHNA and YSLEER. The V and J ends lost 1 base and 5 bases respectively, with 3 bases between them. CDR3 size: 11 residues. The CDR3 DNA sequence: TGCGCCAGCAGCCAAGGCGACGAGCAGTACTTC. Translated: CASSQGDEQYF.

This clonotype is classed as medium-sized (0.01 to 0.1%). The chain carries TRBV6-1 and TRBJ1-2; a possible D gene is TRBD1 (6 bases). The germline V gene encodes CDR1 MNHNS and CDR2 SASEGT. V was cut by 11 bases and J by 4 bases, with 17 bases left in between. The CDR3 has 13 residues. The CDR3 region is CAGGAAGRYGYTF. CDR3 bases: TGTGCCGGGGGCGCCGCAGGCCGCTATGGCTACACCTTC.

This clonotype is classed as large. The chain links TRBV20-1 to TRBJ2-5; maybe TRBD1 (7 bases). Germline CDR1 DFQATT, CDR2 SNEGSKA (reference sequence). CDR3 size: 15 residues. The V end was cut by 1 base, the J end by 5 bases, with 17 bases between. In nucleotides, the CDR3 is TGCAGTGCTAGAGCGGGGGCAGGGGGACGCGAGACCCAGTACTTC. Protein sequence: CSARAGAGGRETQYF.

Relative to its sample, this clonotype is medium-sized. The chain links TRBV4-3 to TRBJ1-1; D is unresolved. The CDR3 totals 13 residues. Germline CDR1 LGHNA, CDR2 YSLEER. The V and J ends lost 1 base and 8 bases respectively, with 11 bases between them. CDR3 residues: CASSQVGKREAFF. The CDR3 region has the DNA TGCGCCAGCAGCCAAGTGGGCAAAAGGGAAGCTTTCTTT.

By share, this clonotype counts as medium-sized. The chain employs TRBV4-3 and TRBJ1-1; TRBD1 is a possible D gene (6 bases). Germline V gene sequence: CDR1 LGHNA, CDR2 YSLEER. V lost 3 bases and J lost 5, with 13 bases in between. The CDR3 runs 14 residues. CDR3 loop: CASSQIGGFTEAFF. For the CDR3, the DNA is TGCGCCAGCAGCCAGATAGGGGGTTTTACTGAAGCTTTCTTT.

This clonotype was counted between two and nine times. The chain couples TRBV6-6 to TRBJ2-7, with D maybe TRBD1 (6 bases). The germline V gene has CDR1 MNHNY and CDR2 SVGAGI (reference sequence). This CDR3 spans 14 amino acids. V was clipped by 2 bases and J by 3 bases, with 11 bases between them. As DNA, the CDR3 is TGTGCCAGCAGTTACGCTACAGGGTTCTACGAGCAGTACGTC. The encoded protein is CASSYATGFYEQYV.

This clonotype counts as medium-sized. V gene TRBV9 combines with J gene TRBJ1-2, with D possibly being TRBD1 (6 bases). Deletions cut 3 bases from V and 4 bases from J, with 13 bases between. There are 14 residues in the CDR3. Looked up from germline, CDR1 is SGDLS and CDR2 is YYNGEE. DNA for the CDR3: TGTGCCAGCAGCGAAAAACAGGGTACCTATGGCTACACCTTC. Its protein product is CASSEKQGTYGYTF.

This rearrangement joins TRBV20-1 to TRBJ1-2; TRBD1 agrees at 9 bases. V shed 6 bases and J 4 bases; nucleotides not matched to a gene: 6. The CDR3 is 13 residues long. From germline, CDR1 is DFQATT and CDR2 SNEGSKA (reference sequence). As DNA, the CDR3 is TGCAGTGCCGACCAGACAGGGGGCTATGGCTACACCTTC. It encodes CSADQTGGYGYTF.

By sample fraction, this clonotype is large. The CDR3 loop is CASSQRVDQPQHF. The CDR3 nucleotides read TGCGCCAGCAGCCAGAGAGTGGATCAGCCCCAGCATTTT. The chain uses TRBV4-3 and TRBJ1-5; D unclear. CDR3 size: 13 residues. Germline V CDR1 and CDR2: LGHNA, YSLEER. V was trimmed by 3 bases and J by 5 bases, leaving 8 bases between them.

This clonotype is medium-sized (0.01 to 0.1%) in the sample. J is TRBJ2-3 and V is TRBV30, with 12 bases matching TRBD2. CDR1 and CDR2 from the germline V gene are GTSNPN and SVGIG (reference sequence). This CDR3 has 14 amino acids. J lost 8 bases, V lost 1 base, and 4 bases had no gene match. CDR3 nucleotides: TGTGCCTGGAGTGCTAGCGGGGGGGCCGGTACGCAGTATTTT. Its translation: CAWSASGGAGTQYF.

This clonotype ranks as medium-sized. The genes are TRBV5-4 and TRBJ1-2; 7 bases agree with TRBD1. The germline gives CDR1 SGHNT, CDR2 YYREEE (reference sequence). CDR3 length: 13 residues. Losses at the gene ends were 2 bases for V and 6 bases for J; bases not matched to a gene: 4. CDR3 sequence: CASSFPTGNGYTF. The CDR3 nucleotides read TGTGCCAGCAGCTTCCCGACAGGGAATGGCTACACCTTC.

By sample share, this clonotype is large. Relative to the germline gene, one junction end is altered; a read error may explain this. This chain links TRBV6-2 or TRBV6-3 with TRBJ1-1; D is unresolved. Per germline, CDR1 MNHEY and CDR2 SVGEGT. This CDR3 has 13 amino acids. The CDR3 protein is CASTYGVNTEAFF. The CDR3 DNA sequence: TGTGCCAGCACTTACGGAGTGAACACTGAAGCTTTCTTT.

By its share, this clonotype is large. This chain links TRBV4-3 with TRBJ1-5, with TRBD1 matching over 8 bases. J was trimmed by 4 bases and V by 1 base; bases with no gene match: 0. The CDR3 is made up of 14 amino acids. The germline CDR1 and CDR2 sequences are LGHNA and YSLEER. The CDR3 DNA reads as TGCGCCAGCAGCCAAGGGGACAGGAATCAGCCCCAGCATTTT. Translation gives CASSQGDRNQPQHF.

This clonotype is classed as medium-sized. The chain combines TRBV4-3 with TRBJ1-2, with D perhaps TRBD1 (5 bases). The CDR3 extends over 12 amino acids. CDR1 and CDR2 (germline): LGHNA, YSLEER. V dropped 3 bases and J dropped 7 bases, with 9 bases sitting between them. The CDR3 DNA follows: TGCGCCAGCAGCCAGTCAGGGATTGGCTACACCTTC. Amino acids: CASSQSGIGYTF.

This clonotype rates as large. The chain has TRBV4-3 and TRBJ2-7, with 9 nucleotides matching TRBD2. This CDR3 spans 16 amino acids. The V and J ends lost 1 base and 2 bases, in that order; junction bases with no gene match: 6. The V gene's germline CDR1 is LGHNA and CDR2 YSLEER. CDR3 sequence: CASSQGAGGPAYEQYF. CDR3 nucleotides: TGCGCCAGCAGCCAAGGAGCGGGGGGCCCTGCCTACGAGCAGTACTTC.